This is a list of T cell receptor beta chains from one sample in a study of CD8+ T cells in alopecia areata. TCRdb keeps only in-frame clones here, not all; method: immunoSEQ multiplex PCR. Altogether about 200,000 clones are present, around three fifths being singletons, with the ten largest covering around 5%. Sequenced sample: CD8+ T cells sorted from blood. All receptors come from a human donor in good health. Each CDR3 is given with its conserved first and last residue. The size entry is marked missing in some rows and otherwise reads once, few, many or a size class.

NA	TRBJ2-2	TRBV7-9	CATSPANTGELFF
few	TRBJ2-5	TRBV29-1	CSVESPRRPETQYF
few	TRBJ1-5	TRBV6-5	CASSYSINQPQHF
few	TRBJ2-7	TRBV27	CASGIAGGAYEQYF
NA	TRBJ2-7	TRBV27	CASSLSVEGGEQYF
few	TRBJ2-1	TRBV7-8	CASSADRGYNEQFF
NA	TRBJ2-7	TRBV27	CASSLGLIYEQYF
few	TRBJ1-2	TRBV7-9	CASSYSRDRGTSNYGYTF
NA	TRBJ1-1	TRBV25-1	CAGGRGTETFF
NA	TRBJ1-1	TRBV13	CASSLEGPNTEAFF